This is a list of T cell receptor beta chains from one sample in a study of blood T cell repertoires in COVID-19. Clones were read by immunoSEQ multiplex PCR, and TCRdb kept only the in-frame ones, dropping some. The data show under 200,000 clones, roughly 88% seen once. Material: peripheral blood. These receptors came from a woman older than 75 with acute or convalescent COVID-19. The CDR3 runs from the conserved cysteine through the conserved F or W. A D gene is named only where the DNA matches it firmly. A row's size may be missing; if present it is once, few, many or a size class.

J gene,V gene,clone size,D gene,CDR3 protein,CDR3 DNA
TRBJ2-3,TRBV15,-,TRBD2,CATSRDRSGGRTDTQYF,TGTGCCACCAGCAGAGATCGGAGCGGGGGCCGCACAGATACGCAGTATTTT
TRBJ2-1,TRBV7-9,-,TRBD2,CASSLAGGSGGHQFF,TGTGCCAGCAGCTTAGCGGGAGGTAGCGGGGGCCACCAGTTCTTC
TRBJ2-2,TRBV6-5,-,-,CASSSGYENTGELFF,TGTGCCAGCAGCTCAGGGTATGAAAACACCGGGGAGCTGTTTTTT
TRBJ1-2,TRBV20-1,-,-,CSASVLNYGYTF,TGCAGTGCTAGTGTATTGAACTATGGCTACACCTTC
TRBJ1-5,TRBV4-1,-,-,CASSQDLGVFNQPQHF,TGCGCCAGCAGCCAAGATCTAGGGGTTTTTAATCAGCCCCAGCATTTT
TRBJ2-7,TRBV5-6,-,TRBD1,CASSLVDRGNEQYF,TGTGCCAGCAGCTTGGTGGACAGGGGTAACGAGCAGTACTTC
TRBJ2-5,TRBV30,once,TRBD1,CAWSVGTGKETQYF,TGTGCCTGGAGTGTAGGGACAGGAAAAGAGACCCAGTACTTC
TRBJ2-7,TRBV5-4,-,TRBD2,CASSLGGGPYEQYF,TGTGCCAGCAGCCTGGGGGGAGGGCCGTACGAGCAGTACTTC
TRBJ2-7,TRBV3-1/TRBV3-2,-,TRBD1,CASSQDRDSSSYEQYF,TGTGCCAGCAGCCAAGATAGGGACAGCAGCTCCTACGAGCAGTACTTC
TRBJ2-1,TRBV5-1,-,-,CASSYTGISSYNEQFF,TGCGCCAGCAGCTACACAGGAATAAGCTCCTACAATGAGCAGTTCTTC
TRBJ2-5,TRBV5-6,-,-,CASSLGTTQETQYF,TGTGCCAGCAGCTTGGGGACTACGCAAGAGACCCAGTACTTC
TRBJ1-2,TRBV2,-,-,CASSPTGQFNGYTF,TGTGCCAGCAGTCCTACCGGACAGTTTAATGGCTACACCTTC
TRBJ1-1,TRBV7-3,once,-,CASSHREGPAFF,TGTGCCAGCAGCCACCGGGAGGGGCCAGCTTTCTTT
TRBJ1-4,TRBV2,few,-,CASIGGTNEKLFF,TGTGCCAGCATCGGGGGGACTAATGAAAAACTGTTTTTT
TRBJ1-5,TRBV7-2,once,-,CASSLPGRGTDGPQHF,TGTGCCAGCAGCCTCCCGGGCAGGGGCACGGACGGGCCCCAGCATTTT
TRBJ2-5,TRBV7-9,-,TRBD1,CASSPKGTGQETQYF,TGTGCCAGCAGCCCGAAAGGGACAGGGCAAGAGACCCAGTACTTC
TRBJ1-2,TRBV7-2,few,-,CASSLALRSYGYTF,TGTGCCAGCAGCTTAGCTCTCAGGTCCTATGGCTACACCTTC
TRBJ2-5,TRBV5-1,once,TRBD2,CASSLGLAGQETQYF,TGCGCCAGCAGCCTGGGACTAGCGGGACAAGAGACCCAGTACTTC
TRBJ1-2,TRBV19,-,-,CASSIQGIGGQYGYTF,TGTGCCAGTAGTATCCAAGGGATCGGGGGGCAATATGGCTACACCTTC
TRBJ2-7,TRBV19,-,-,CASSPSGGPTYEQYF,TGTGCCAGTAGCCCATCAGGGGGGCCTACCTACGAGCAGTACTTC
TRBJ1-6,TRBV27,-,-,CASSFSSYNSPLHF,TGTGCCAGCAGTTTCAGCTCCTATAATTCACCCCTCCACTTT
TRBJ2-2,TRBV7-9,once,-,CASSLAGGGELFF,TGTGCCAGCAGCTTAGCCGGGGGCGGGGAGCTGTTTTTT
TRBJ2-3,TRBV6-5,-,-,CASSSRVVTDTQYF,TGTGCCAGCAGTTCCCGAGTTGTGACAGATACGCAGTATTTT
TRBJ2-2,TRBV5-1,-,TRBD2,CASAKSSGGNTGELFF,TGCGCCAGCGCGAAGTCTAGCGGGGGGAACACCGGGGAGCTGTTTTTT
TRBJ1-5,TRBV29-1,-,-,CSVWGGNSNQPQHF,TGCAGCGTTTGGGGAGGGAATAGCAATCAGCCCCAGCATTTT
TRBJ2-7,TRBV29-1,-,TRBD2,CSVGSGGSYEQYF,TGCAGCGTCGGCAGCGGGGGCTCCTACGAGCAGTACTTC
TRBJ1-2,TRBV5-1,few,-,CASSLEAGVNYGYTF,TGCGCCAGCAGCTTGGAGGCAGGGGTTAACTATGGCTACACCTTC
TRBJ1-5,TRBV18,-,TRBD1,CASSPKQGDGNQPQHF,TGTGCCAGCTCACCAAAACAGGGGGACGGCAATCAGCCCCAGCATTTT
TRBJ1-4,TRBV15,few,-,CATSRYRALNEKLFF,TGTGCCACCAGCAGATACAGGGCACTTAATGAAAAACTGTTTTTT
TRBJ1-2,TRBV24-1,-,-,CATSEAGANYGYTF,TGTGCCACCAGTGAGGCAGGGGCTAACTATGGCTACACCTTC
TRBJ1-3,TRBV7-2,-,-,CASSLEFGGRAGNTIYF,TGTGCCAGCAGCTTAGAATTCGGGGGTAGGGCTGGAAACACCATATATTTT
TRBJ1-1,TRBV7-9,-,-,CASSQGHGRGNTEAFF,TGTGCCAGCAGTCAGGGGCACGGGCGTGGGAACACTGAAGCTTTCTTT